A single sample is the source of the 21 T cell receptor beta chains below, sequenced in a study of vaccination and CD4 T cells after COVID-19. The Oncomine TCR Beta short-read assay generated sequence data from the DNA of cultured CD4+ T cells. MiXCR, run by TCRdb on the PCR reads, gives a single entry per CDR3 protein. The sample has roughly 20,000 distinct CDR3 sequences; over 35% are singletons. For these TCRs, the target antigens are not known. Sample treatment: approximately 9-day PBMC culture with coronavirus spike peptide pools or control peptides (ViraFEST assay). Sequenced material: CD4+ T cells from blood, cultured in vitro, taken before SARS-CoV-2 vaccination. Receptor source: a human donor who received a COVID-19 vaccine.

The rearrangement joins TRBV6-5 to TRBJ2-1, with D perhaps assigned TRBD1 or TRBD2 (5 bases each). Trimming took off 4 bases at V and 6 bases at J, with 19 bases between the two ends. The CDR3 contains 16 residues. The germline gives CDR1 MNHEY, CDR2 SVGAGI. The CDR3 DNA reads TGTGCCAGCAGTTCACCGGTGGGGGAGCGCCCCAATGAGCAGTTCTTC. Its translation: CASSSPVGERPNEQFF.

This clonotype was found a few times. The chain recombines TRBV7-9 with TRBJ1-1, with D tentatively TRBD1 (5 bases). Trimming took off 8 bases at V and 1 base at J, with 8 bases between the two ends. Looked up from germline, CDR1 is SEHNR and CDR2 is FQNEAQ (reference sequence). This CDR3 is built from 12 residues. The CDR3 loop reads CASGGRNTEAFF. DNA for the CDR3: TGTGCCAGCGGGGGACGGAACACTGAAGCTTTCTTT.

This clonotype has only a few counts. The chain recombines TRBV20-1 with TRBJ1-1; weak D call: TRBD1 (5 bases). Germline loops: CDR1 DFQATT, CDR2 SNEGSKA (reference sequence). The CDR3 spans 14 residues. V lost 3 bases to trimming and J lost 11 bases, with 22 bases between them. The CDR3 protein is CSARGPGTPPGAFF. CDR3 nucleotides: TGCAGTGCTAGGGGCCCTGGGACTCCCCCAGGGGCTTTCTTT.

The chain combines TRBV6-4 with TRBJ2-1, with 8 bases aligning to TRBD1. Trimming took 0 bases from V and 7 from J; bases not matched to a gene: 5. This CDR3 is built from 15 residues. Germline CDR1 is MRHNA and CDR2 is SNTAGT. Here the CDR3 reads CASSDSRTGSNEQFF. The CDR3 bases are TGTGCCAGCAGTGACTCGAGGACAGGGAGTAATGAGCAGTTCTTC.

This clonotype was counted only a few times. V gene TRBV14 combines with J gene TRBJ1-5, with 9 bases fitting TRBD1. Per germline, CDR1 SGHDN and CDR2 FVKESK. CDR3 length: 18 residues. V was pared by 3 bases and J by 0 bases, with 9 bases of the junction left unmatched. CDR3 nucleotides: TGTGCCAGCAGCCACTTCCGGGACAGGGAGGTTAGCAATCAGCCCCAGCATTTT. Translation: CASSHFRDREVSNQPQHF.

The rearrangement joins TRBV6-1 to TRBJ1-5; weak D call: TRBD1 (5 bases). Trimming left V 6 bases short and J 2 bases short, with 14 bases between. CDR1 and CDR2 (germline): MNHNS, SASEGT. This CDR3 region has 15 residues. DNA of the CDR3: TGTGCCAGCAGACCAGTTGGGGGGGGCAATCAGCCCCAGCATTTT. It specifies CASRPVGGGNQPQHF.

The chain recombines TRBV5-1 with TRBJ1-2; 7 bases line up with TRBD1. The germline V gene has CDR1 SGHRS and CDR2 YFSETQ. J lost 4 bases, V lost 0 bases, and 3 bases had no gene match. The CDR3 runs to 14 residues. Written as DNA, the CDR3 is TGCGCCAGCAGCTTGGCACAGGGGACCTATGGCTACACCTTC. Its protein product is CASSLAQGTYGYTF.

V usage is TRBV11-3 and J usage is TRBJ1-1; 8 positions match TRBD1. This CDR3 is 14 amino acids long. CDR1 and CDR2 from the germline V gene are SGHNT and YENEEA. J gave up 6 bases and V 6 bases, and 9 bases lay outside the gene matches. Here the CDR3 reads CASSFRQGRSEAFF. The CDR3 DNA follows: TGTGCCAGCAGTTTTCGACAGGGGAGGTCTGAAGCTTTCTTT.

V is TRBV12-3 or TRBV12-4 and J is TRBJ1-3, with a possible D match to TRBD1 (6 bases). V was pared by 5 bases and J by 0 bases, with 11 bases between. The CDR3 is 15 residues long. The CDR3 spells CASSQGGDSGNTIYF. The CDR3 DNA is TGTGCCAGCAGTCAAGGGGGGGACTCTGGAAACACCATATATTTT.

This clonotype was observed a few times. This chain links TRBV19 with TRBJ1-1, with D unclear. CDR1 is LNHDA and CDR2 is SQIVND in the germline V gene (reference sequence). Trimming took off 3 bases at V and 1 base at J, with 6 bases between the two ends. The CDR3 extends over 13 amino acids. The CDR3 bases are TGTGCCAGTAGTATCAAAGGGAACACTGAAGCTTTCTTT. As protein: CASSIKGNTEAFF.

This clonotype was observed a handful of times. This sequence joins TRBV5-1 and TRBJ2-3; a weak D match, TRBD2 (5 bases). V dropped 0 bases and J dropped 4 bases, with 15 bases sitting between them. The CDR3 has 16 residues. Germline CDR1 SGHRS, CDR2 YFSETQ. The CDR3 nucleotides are TGCGCCAGCAGCTTGGGATATCGGGGAGCTTCAGATACGCAGTATTTT. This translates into CASSLGYRGASDTQYF. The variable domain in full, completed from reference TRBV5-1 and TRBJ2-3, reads KAGVTQTPRYLIKTRGQQVTLSCSPISGHRSVSWYQQTPGQGLQFLFEYFSETQRNKGNFPGRFSGRQFSNSRSEMNVSTLELGDSALYLCASSLGYRGASDTQYFGPGTRLTVL.

The chain's CDR3 is CATSRNLGGSGNTIYF. CDR3 DNA sequence: TGTGCCACCAGCAGAAATCTGGGGGGATCTGGAAACACCATATATTTT. This chain uses TRBV15 with TRBJ1-3, with D tentatively TRBD1 (5 bases). The CDR3 loop spans 16 amino acids. Trimming shortened V by 2 bases and J by 1 base, and 12 bases separated the two germline ends. Germline CDR1 and CDR2: LNHNV and YYDKDF (reference sequence).

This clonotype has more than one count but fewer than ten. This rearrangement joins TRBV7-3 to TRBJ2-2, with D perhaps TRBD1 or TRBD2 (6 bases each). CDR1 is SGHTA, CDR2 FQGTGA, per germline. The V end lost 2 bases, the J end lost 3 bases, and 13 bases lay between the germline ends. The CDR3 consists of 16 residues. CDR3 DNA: TGTGCCAGCAGCTTAGAAGCAGGGGAGGACACCGGGGAGCTGTTTTTT. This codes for CASSLEAGEDTGELFF.

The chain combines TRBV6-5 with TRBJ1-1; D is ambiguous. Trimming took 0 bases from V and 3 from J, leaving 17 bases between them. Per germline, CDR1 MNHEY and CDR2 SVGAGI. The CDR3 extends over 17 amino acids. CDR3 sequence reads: CASSYSKWITPDTEAFF. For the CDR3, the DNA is TGTGCCAGCAGTTACTCGAAGTGGATAACCCCCGACACTGAAGCTTTCTTT.

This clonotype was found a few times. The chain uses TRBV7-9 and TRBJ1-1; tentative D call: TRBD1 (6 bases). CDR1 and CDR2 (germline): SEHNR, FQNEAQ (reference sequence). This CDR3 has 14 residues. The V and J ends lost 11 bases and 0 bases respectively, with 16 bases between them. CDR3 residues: CALSQGLLNTEAFF. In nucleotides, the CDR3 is TGTGCCCTTTCCCAGGGGCTATTGAACACTGAAGCTTTCTTT.

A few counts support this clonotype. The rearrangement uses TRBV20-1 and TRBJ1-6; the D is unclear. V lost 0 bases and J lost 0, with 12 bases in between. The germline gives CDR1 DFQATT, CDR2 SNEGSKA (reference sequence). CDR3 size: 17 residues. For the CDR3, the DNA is TGCAGTGCTAGAGATACGGGCAAGAGCTCCTATAATTCACCCCTCCACTTT. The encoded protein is CSARDTGKSSYNSPLHF.

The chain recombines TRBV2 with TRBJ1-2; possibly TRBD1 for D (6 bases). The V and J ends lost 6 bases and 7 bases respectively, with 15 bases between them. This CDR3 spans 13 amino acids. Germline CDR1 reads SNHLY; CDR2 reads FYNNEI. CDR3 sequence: CASSVNRVTGYTF. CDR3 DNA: TGTGCCAGCAGCGTAAACAGGGTAACTGGCTACACCTTC.

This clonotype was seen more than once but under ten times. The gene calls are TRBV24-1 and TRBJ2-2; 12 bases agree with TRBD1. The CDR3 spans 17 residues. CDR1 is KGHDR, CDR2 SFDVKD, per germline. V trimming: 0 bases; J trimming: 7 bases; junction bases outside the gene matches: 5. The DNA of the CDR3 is TGTGCCACCAGTGATTTGCGGGGGACAGGGGGCTTCGGGGAGCTGTTTTTT. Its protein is CATSDLRGTGGFGELFF.

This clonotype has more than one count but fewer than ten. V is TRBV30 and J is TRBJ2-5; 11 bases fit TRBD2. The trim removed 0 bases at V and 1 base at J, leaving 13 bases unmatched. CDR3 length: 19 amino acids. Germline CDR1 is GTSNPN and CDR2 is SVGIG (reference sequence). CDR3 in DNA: TGTGCCTGGAGTGTACGAAGGACTTGGCTAGCGGGGGGCCAAGAGACCCAGTACTTC. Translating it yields CAWSVRRTWLAGGQETQYF.

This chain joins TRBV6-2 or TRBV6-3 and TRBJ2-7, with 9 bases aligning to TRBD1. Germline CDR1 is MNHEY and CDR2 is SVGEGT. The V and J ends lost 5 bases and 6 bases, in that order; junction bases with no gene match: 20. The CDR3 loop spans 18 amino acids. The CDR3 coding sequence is TGTGCCAGCAGTCGTCGATTATTGACGGGACAGGGTTCATCCGAGCAGTACTTC. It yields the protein CASSRRLLTGQGSSEQYF.

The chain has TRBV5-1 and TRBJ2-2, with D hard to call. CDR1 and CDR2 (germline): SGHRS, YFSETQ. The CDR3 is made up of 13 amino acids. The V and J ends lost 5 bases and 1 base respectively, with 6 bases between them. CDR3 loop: CASRSWNTGELFF. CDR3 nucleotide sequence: TGCGCCAGCAGGAGTTGGAACACCGGGGAGCTGTTTTTT.